This T cell receptor (beta chain) was documented in a study of metastatic and nonmetastatic thyroid tumors (dated by TCRdb to 2020 to 2022). Background for the entire study: The researchers compared repertoires between peripheral blood samples and tumor or nodule tissue samples from patients with malignant or benign thyroid disease. What the study reported, not specific to this receptor: In both blood and tumor samples, TCR beta diversity was reported to be significantly higher in malignant tumors than in benign nodules.

The germline V gene gives CDR1 as LGHNT and CDR2 as FRNRAP. The cysteine opens and the phenylalanine closes a CDR3 of 8 amino acids. Only the CDR3 part of the read is kept: 24 bases, read in frame from the first base. The V end loses 1 base and the J end loses 14 bases, and a stretch of 2 bases separates them. The library was obtained by PCR. The sample was run on an Illumina HiSeq 4000. The TCR beta-chain CDR3 region of each patient was profiled by high-throughput sequencing. The original pipeline was this. CDR3 differences across clinicopathological groups were used to build a classifier for discriminating distant-metastatic papillary thyroid cancer patients. The Shannon index was used to assess repertoire diversity, and the Morisita-Horn index was used to assess tumor-blood repertoire similarity. Starting from the raw public reads, TCRdb applied fastp trimming at Q25, assembled clones with MiXCR and retained in-frame beta chains. The V and J calls reflect TCRdb's pipeline rather than the authors' work. The sample has 30,000 to 35,000 clones on record, about a sixth of them singletons. The top ten clonotypes cover about 7% of the sample.

This clone was counted between two and nine times. Its antigen is unknown. There are no base qualities to consult, and no much larger clone falls within one base. None of the patients had been given any treatment before thyroid surgery. Using T-cell receptor beta sequencing, the study looked back at clinical samples from patients collected from about 2011 to 2018. The sequenced sample was blood. The sequence was obtained from a female donor with papillary thyroid cancer or a benign thyroid nodule (not recorded which). Some clones in this sample may be carry-over from other donors' samples. The chain is encoded by TRBV12-5 joined to TRBJ1-2; no D gene can be assigned with confidence. The sequenced DNA: TGTGCTAGTGGTTTGGGAACCTTC. It translates to CASGLGTF.